A single sample gave rise to the 29 T cell receptor beta chains below, sequenced in a study of cytomegalovirus exposure and HLA in healthy donors. 60 Vbeta and 13 Jbeta primers were used in PCR. Sequenced by immunoSEQ multiplex PCR; TCRdb stores in-frame clones only, minus some. The sample includes approximately 170,000 clones, about three quarters of them seen just once. Sequenced material: PBMCs. Receptors were obtained from a girl between 10 and 17 years old in good health and CMV-seronegative.

This clone has a handful of counts. A read error may produce the germline difference seen at one junction end. This chain joins TRBV19 and TRBJ1-1; 9 bases agree with TRBD1. The CDR3 spans 16 residues. Germline-derived CDR1 and CDR2 are LNHDA and SQIVND (reference sequence). CDR3 DNA sequence: TGTGTCAGTACCGACTACCGAAGGACAGGGGTTTCTGAAGCTTTCTTT. Encoded protein: CVSTDYRRTGVSEAFF.

The chain employs TRBV5-4 and TRBJ2-1; TRBD2 aligns across 8 bases. This CDR3 has 15 residues. The ends lost 4 bases at V and 6 bases at J; junction bases unmatched: 9. In germline, CDR1 is SGHNT, CDR2 YYREEE (reference sequence). CDR3 in DNA: TGTGCCAGCAGCATCCCGGGACTAGGGGGCAATGAGCAGTTCTTC. This gives the protein CASSIPGLGGNEQFF.

This chain connects TRBV29-1 to TRBJ2-7; D remains unclear. The CDR3 has 12 amino acids. The V end was cut by 4 bases, the J end by 3 bases, with 10 bases between. The germline CDR1 and CDR2 sequences are SQVTM and ANQGSEA. The CDR3 here is CSVAASGYEQYF. The CDR3 nucleotides are TGCAGCGTTGCCGCCTCAGGCTACGAGCAGTACTTC.

The chain links TRBV7-3 to TRBJ2-1, with TRBD1 matching over 7 bases. The germline CDR1 and CDR2 sequences are SGHTA and FQGTGA. Trimming took 1 base from V and 8 from J; bases not matched to a gene: 11. The CDR3 length is 16 residues. CDR3 region: CASSLMGTALVDEQFF. In DNA, the CDR3 is TGTGCCAGCAGCTTAATGGGGACAGCCCTTGTGGATGAGCAGTTCTTC.

The chain is built from TRBV7-6 and TRBJ2-6, with 7 bases identical to TRBD2. V gave up 5 bases and J gave up 0 bases; unmatched junction bases: 10. Germline lookup yields CDR1 SGHVS and CDR2 FNYEAQ. CDR3 size: 18 residues. The CDR3 region has the DNA TGTGCCAGCAGCCCAGGCGGGAGAGGGGTCTCTGGGGCCAACGTCCTGACTTTC. It specifies CASSPGGRGVSGANVLTF.

This clone was found a few times. The chain has TRBV5-6 and TRBJ1-1; D might be TRBD1 (5 bases). Germline-derived CDR1 and CDR2 are SGHDT and YYEEEE. The length of the CDR3 is 14 residues. V lost 1 base to trimming and J lost 11 bases, with 18 bases between them. CDR3 protein: CASSLSGTRERAFF. The CDR3 DNA follows: TGTGCCAGCAGCTTGTCGGGGACCCGGGAGAGGGCTTTCTTT.

This chain joins TRBV13 and TRBJ1-1, with D possibly TRBD1 on 6 matching bases. Trimming left V 5 bases short and J 0 bases short, with 10 bases between. This CDR3 has 14 amino acids. Per germline, CDR1 PRHDT and CDR2 FYEKMQ (reference sequence). CDR3 DNA: TGTGCCAGCAGCGCTGGACAGCTGAACACTGAAGCTTTCTTT. Translation gives CASSAGQLNTEAFF.

The chain uses TRBV27 and TRBJ2-7; D uncertain. The V and J ends lost 1 base and 3 bases respectively, with 10 bases between them. The germline V gene has CDR1 MNHEY and CDR2 SMNVEV (reference sequence). CDR3 length: 14 residues. The CDR3 DNA reads TGTGCCAGCAGTTTATGGCACCGACACTACGAGCAGTACTTC. It translates to CASSLWHRHYEQYF.

The chain joins TRBV2 to TRBJ1-4, with D uncertain. Germline loops: CDR1 SNHLY, CDR2 FYNNEI. This CDR3 contains 12 residues. The V end lost 4 bases, the J end lost 8 bases, and 8 bases lay between the germline ends. Here the CDR3 DNA reads TGTGCCAGCAGTGTTGGCCTCGAAAAACTGTTTTTT. Protein sequence: CASSVGLEKLFF.

The CDR3 protein is CASSLGGQTGGQPQHF. The CDR3 DNA reads TGTGCCAGCAGCTTAGGTGGACAAACGGGAGGTCAGCCCCAGCATTTT. The V and J genes are TRBV27 and TRBJ1-5, with D perhaps TRBD1 (5 bases). The CDR3 is made up of 16 amino acids. CDR1 and CDR2 (germline): MNHEY, SMNVEV (reference sequence). V shed 6 bases and J shed 6 bases, with 21 bases lying between them.

The CDR3 here is CASSPPSGANTEAFF. The CDR3 nucleotides are TGTGCCAGCTCACCACCTTCAGGGGCGAACACTGAAGCTTTCTTT. The J gene is TRBJ1-1, the V gene TRBV18; D is perhaps TRBD1 (6 bases). This CDR3 is built from 15 residues. Trimming pared 0 bases from V and 1 base from J, leaving 9 bases between. Germline V gene sequence: CDR1 KGHSH, CDR2 LQKENI.

This clone showed up just a few times. The genes are TRBV13 and TRBJ1-1, with D tentatively TRBD1 (5 bases). The CDR3 contains 15 residues. CDR1 PRHDT and CDR2 FYEKMQ come from the germline V gene (reference sequence). V was trimmed by 5 bases and J by 2 bases, leaving 15 bases between them. Written as DNA, the CDR3 is TGTGCCAGCAGCCACCCCCGGGACTTAAACACTGAAGCTTTCTTT. It yields the protein CASSHPRDLNTEAFF.

V gene TRBV7-6 combines with J gene TRBJ1-4; 7 bases line up with TRBD1. The germline CDR1 and CDR2 sequences are SGHVS and FNYEAQ. CDR3 length: 16 amino acids. After removal of 1 base from V and 6 bases from J, the junction contained 8 bases not matched to a gene. CDR3: CASSLVPAGGYEKLFF. The CDR3 DNA is TGTGCCAGCAGCTTAGTCCCCGCAGGGGGTTATGAAAAACTGTTTTTT. Looking up the rest from reference TRBV7-6 and TRBJ1-4 gives the full variable domain: GAGVSQSPRYKVTKRGQDVALRCDPISGHVSLYWYRQALGQGPEFLTYFNYEAQQDKSGLPNDRFSAERPEGSISTLTIQRTEQRDSAMYRCASSLVPAGGYEKLFFGSGTQLSVL.

This clone was seen more than once but under ten times. The chain combines TRBV30 with TRBJ1-2; D not certain. The V end was cut by 0 bases, the J end by 7 bases, with 15 bases between. CDR1 is GTSNPN and CDR2 is SVGIG in the germline V gene (reference sequence). The CDR3 length is 14 residues. This CDR3 reads CAWSVLRVQGGYTF. The CDR3 DNA reads TGTGCCTGGAGTGTACTTCGGGTCCAAGGTGGCTACACCTTC.

The rearrangement joins TRBV6-1 to TRBJ1-1; no firm D call. The ends were cut back, 5 bases at V and 1 base at J, with 14 bases in the middle. Germline CDR1 and CDR2: MNHNS and SASEGT. This CDR3 region has 15 residues. The CDR3 DNA is TGTGCCAGCAGTAATTTGGCGGTCCGGAACACTGAAGCTTTCTTT. This sequence encodes CASSNLAVRNTEAFF.

The V call is TRBV10-3, the J call TRBJ1-1; TRBD1 is a possible D gene (6 bases). Deletions cut 5 bases from V and 1 base from J, with 11 bases between. The CDR3 loop spans 14 amino acids. Germline V lookup: CDR1 ENHRY, CDR2 SYGVKD. CDR3 coding DNA: TGTGCCATCAGTTTGACAGGCGGGAACACTGAAGCTTTCTTT. Translated, it gives CAISLTGGNTEAFF.

The gene calls are TRBV4-1 and TRBJ2-7; 7 bases agree with TRBD1. The J segment lost 3 bases and the V segment lost 4 bases, leaving 3 bases of the junction unmatched. The CDR3 has 13 residues. Germline CDR1 is MGHRA and CDR2 is YSYEKL. The CDR3 bases are TGCGCCAGCAGCCTCCGGGACAGCTACGAGCAGTACTTC. Protein product: CASSLRDSYEQYF.

There are a few counts of this clone. The rearrangement uses TRBV5-6 and TRBJ1-2; 9 bases fit TRBD1. Per the germline V gene, CDR1 is SGHDT and CDR2 is YYEEEE. After removal of 3 bases from V and 6 bases from J, the junction contained 15 bases not matched to a gene. The CDR3 totals 17 residues. Here the CDR3 DNA reads TGTGCCAGCAGCTCCTGGGACAGGGAAGAGGTTACCCATGGCTACACCTTC. Translated: CASSSWDREEVTHGYTF. Using reference TRBV5-6 and TRBJ1-2 for the parts outside the CDR3, the full variable domain is DAGVTQSPTHLIKTRGQQVTLRCSPKSGHDTVSWYQQALGQGPQFIFQYYEEEERQRGNFPDRFSGHQFPNYSSELNVNALLLGDSALYLCASSSWDREEVTHGYTFGSGTRLTVV.

This clone was picked up one time. This chain connects TRBV6-6 to TRBJ1-4; 8 nucleotides align to TRBD1. Germline CDR1 reads MNHNY; CDR2 reads SVGAGI (reference sequence). V lost 3 bases, J lost 4 bases, and 7 bases stayed unmatched. This CDR3 is 16 amino acids long. CDR3 region: CASSYIGQGGNEKLFF. The CDR3 DNA is TGTGCCAGCAGTTATATAGGACAGGGCGGTAATGAAAAACTGTTTTTT.

J is TRBJ1-1 and V is TRBV14, with D unresolved. The CDR3 is made up of 14 amino acids. Germline V lookup: CDR1 SGHDN, CDR2 FVKESK. Trimming stripped 3 bases from V and 5 bases from J, with 13 bases between. CDR3 sequence: CASSQRLTGTEAFF. DNA of the CDR3: TGTGCCAGCAGCCAGAGGTTGACGGGGACTGAAGCTTTCTTT.

This clone showed up just once. The chain carries TRBV18 and TRBJ2-5, with 8 bases that match TRBD2. V lost 3 bases, J lost 0 bases, and 3 bases stayed unmatched. Germline V gives CDR1 KGHSH, CDR2 LQKENI. CDR3 length: 15 residues. The CDR3 spells CASSPSGANQETQYF. In DNA form, the CDR3 reads TGTGCCAGCTCACCTAGCGGGGCGAACCAAGAGACCCAGTACTTC.

This clone was detected a few times. V is TRBV18 and J is TRBJ1-5, with D unclear. CDR1 and CDR2 from the germline V gene are KGHSH and LQKENI. The V end lost 1 base, the J end lost 4 bases, and 11 bases lay between the germline ends. The CDR3 totals 15 residues. CDR3 DNA: TGTGCCAGCTCACCACGGAGGGAGGAAAATCAGCCCCAGCATTTT. Translation gives CASSPRREENQPQHF. The whole variable domain, remainder taken from reference TRBV18 and TRBJ1-5, is NAGVMQNPRHLVRRRGQEARLRCSPMKGHSHVYWYRQLPEEGLKFMVYLQKENIIDESGMPKERFSAEFPKEGPSILRIQQVVRGDSAAYFCASSPRREENQPQHFGDGTRLSIL.

This clone occurred once. The chain links TRBV5-4 to TRBJ1-3; possible D gene TRBD1, 6 bases. The CDR3 covers 15 residues. Germline lookup yields CDR1 SGHNT and CDR2 YYREEE (reference sequence). Trimming cost V 1 base and J 4 bases, with 12 bases left between them. This chain's CDR3 is CASSLPPGQGNTIYF. DNA for the CDR3: TGTGCCAGCAGCTTGCCCCCGGGACAAGGAAACACCATATATTTT.

The chain joins TRBV6-6 to TRBJ2-1, with a possible D match to TRBD2 (6 bases). There are 14 residues in the CDR3. CDR1 and CDR2 (germline): MNHNY, SVGAGI (reference sequence). V dropped 4 bases and J dropped 0 bases, with 7 bases sitting between them. CDR3 DNA: TGTGCCAGCAGTTTGACTAGCTCCTACAATGAGCAGTTCTTC. Protein: CASSLTSSYNEQFF.

This chain uses TRBV4-2 with TRBJ1-3; possibly TRBD1 for D (5 bases). Per germline, CDR1 LGHNA and CDR2 YNFKEQ. V was trimmed by 1 base and J by 0 bases, leaving 13 bases between them. The CDR3 sequence is 17 residues long. The CDR3, as DNA: TGTGCCAGCAGCCAAGGGGGCAGCCATATCTCTGGAAACACCATATATTTT. Amino acid sequence: CASSQGGSHISGNTIYF.

This clone was seen just once. The chain couples TRBV27 to TRBJ1-2, with 10 bases identical to TRBD1. The CDR3 consists of 14 residues. Germline assignment: CDR1 MNHEY and CDR2 SMNVEV (reference sequence). J gave up 4 bases and V 6 bases, and 5 bases lay outside the gene matches. Written as DNA, the CDR3 is TGTGCCAGCAGGGGACAGGGGAGGTCCTATGGCTACACCTTC. Translation gives CASRGQGRSYGYTF.

The chain joins TRBV10-3 to TRBJ2-1; D perhaps matches TRBD2 (5 bases). The CDR3 spans 16 residues. Trimming removed 3 bases at V and 0 bases at J, with 12 bases between. The germline V gene encodes CDR1 ENHRY and CDR2 SYGVKD. The CDR3 region has the DNA TGTGCCATCAGTGATCCTAGCCTTAGCTCCTACAATGAGCAGTTCTTC. Its protein product is CAISDPSLSSYNEQFF.

The chain links TRBV19 to TRBJ1-2; unclear D gene. Germline V gene data show CDR1 as LNHDA and CDR2 as SQIVND (reference sequence). CDR3 length equals 13 residues. V gave up 3 bases and J gave up 8 bases, with 13 bases separating them. CDR3 coding DNA: TGTGCCAGTAGTATTGTCCGGGGTACAGGCTACACCTTC. It is translated as CASSIVRGTGYTF.

The chain is built from TRBV27 and TRBJ2-1; 9 bases fit TRBD2. The CDR3 sequence is 16 residues long. Germline V gene sequence: CDR1 MNHEY, CDR2 SMNVEV (reference sequence). V lost 0 bases to trimming and J lost 1 base; unmatched junction nucleotides: 1. CDR3 in amino acids: CASSLSAGGSYNEQFF. CDR3 DNA sequence: TGTGCCAGCAGTTTATCGGCGGGGGGGTCCTACAATGAGCAGTTCTTC.